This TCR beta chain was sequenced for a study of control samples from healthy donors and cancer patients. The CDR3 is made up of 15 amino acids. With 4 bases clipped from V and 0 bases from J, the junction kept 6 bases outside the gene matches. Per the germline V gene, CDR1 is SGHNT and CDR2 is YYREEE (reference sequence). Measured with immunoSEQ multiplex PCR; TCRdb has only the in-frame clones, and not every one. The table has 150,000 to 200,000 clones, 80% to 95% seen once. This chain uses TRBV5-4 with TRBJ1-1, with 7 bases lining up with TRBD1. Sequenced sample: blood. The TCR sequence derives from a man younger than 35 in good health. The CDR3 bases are TGTGCCAGCAGCCCAAGGGACAGCATGAACACTGAAGCTTTCTTT. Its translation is CASSPRDSMNTEAFF.